The 18 T cell receptor beta chains given below trace back to one sample, sequenced in a study of CD8 T cells in ankylosing spondylitis. TCRdb processed the 5' RACE reads anew with MiXCR; each CDR3 protein has one entry. The table lists 350,000 to 450,000 distinct CDR3 sequences, 20% of them singletons. Sequencing was done on a sample of blood, either unsorted or a sorted T cell fraction (not recorded which). These receptors came from a male donor with ankylosing spondylitis or in good health (not recorded which).

This clonotype came up a few times. The V call is TRBV7-2, the J call TRBJ2-7, with D perhaps TRBD1 (6 bases). The length of the CDR3 is 15 residues. Germline V lookup: CDR1 SGHTA, CDR2 FQGNSA. The ends were cut back, 1 base at V and 3 bases at J, with 13 bases in the middle. The CDR3 here is CASSLGGRGGYEQYF. CDR3 nucleotide sequence: TGTGCCAGCAGCTTAGGGGGGAGAGGGGGCTACGAGCAGTACTTC.

This rearrangement joins TRBV7-2 to TRBJ1-1; TRBD1 might be the D (6 bases). Germline CDR1 SGHTA, CDR2 FQGNSA. V was trimmed by 4 bases and J by 5 bases, leaving 14 bases between them. This CDR3 contains 14 residues. The CDR3: CASSSRGGLTEAFF. The CDR3 region has the DNA TGTGCCAGCAGCTCGAGGGGGGGCTTGACTGAAGCTTTCTTT. Together with reference TRBV7-2 and TRBJ1-1, the CDR3 gives the full variable domain: GAGVSQSPSNKVTEKGKDVELRCDPISGHTALYWYRQSLGQGLEFLIYFQGNSAPDKSGLPSDRFSAERTGGSVSTLTIQRTQQEDSAVYLCASSSRGGLTEAFFGQGTRLTVV.

The chain recombines TRBV6-4 with TRBJ2-3, with D tentatively TRBD1 (6 bases). V lost 3 bases, J lost 4 bases, and 17 bases lay in between. Germline V CDR1 and CDR2: MRHNA, SNTAGT. The CDR3 is 16 residues long. CDR3 sequence reads: CASSEQGTLGPDTQYF. The CDR3, as DNA: TGTGCCAGCAGTGAGCAGGGGACCCTCGGGCCAGATACGCAGTATTTT.

V is TRBV5-5 and J is TRBJ2-2; either TRBD1 or TRBD2 may fit D (5 bases each). The CDR3 totals 13 residues. V was shortened by 7 bases and J by 0 bases, with 7 bases between the two germline ends. CDR1 is SGHKS and CDR2 is YYEKEE in the germline V gene (reference sequence). In DNA, the CDR3 is TGTGCCAGCGAGGGGTCGAACACCGGGGAGCTGTTTTTT. As protein: CASEGSNTGELFF.

J is TRBJ2-1 and V is TRBV20-1, with 11 nucleotides matching TRBD2. The CDR3 sequence is 16 residues long. The germline V gene has CDR1 DFQATT and CDR2 SNEGSKA (reference sequence). After removal of 0 bases from V and 5 bases from J, the junction contained 6 bases not matched to a gene. The CDR3 is CSARDPSGGPNNEQFF. The CDR3 DNA reads TGCAGTGCTAGAGACCCTAGCGGGGGGCCCAACAATGAGCAGTTCTTC.

The chain couples TRBV14 to TRBJ2-6; D remains ambiguous. The CDR3 is 17 amino acids. V lost 2 bases, J lost 2 bases, and 13 bases lay in between. Per the germline V gene, CDR1 is SGHDN and CDR2 is FVKESK. CDR3 amino acids: CASSQHAVIPGANVLTF. For the CDR3, the DNA is TGTGCCAGCAGCCAACATGCGGTAATCCCTGGGGCCAACGTCCTGACTTTC.

This rearrangement joins TRBV12-3 or TRBV12-4 to TRBJ1-5; D gene unclear. Trimming cost V 3 bases and J 15 bases, with 15 bases left between them. The CDR3 has 12 residues. The CDR3 nucleotides read TGTGCCAGCAGTTTTACGGCCTTCCCCTCGCATTTT. It yields the protein CASSFTAFPSHF.

V usage is TRBV10-3 and J usage is TRBJ2-7, with 7 bases identical to TRBD2. V trimming: 0 bases; J trimming: 3 bases; junction bases outside the gene matches: 5. The CDR3 extends over 15 amino acids. Germline assignment: CDR1 ENHRY and CDR2 SYGVKD. The CDR3 nucleotides are TGTGCCATCAGTGAGTCTGATAGCGGGTACTACGAGCAGTACTTC. Amino acids: CAISESDSGYYEQYF.

The V and J genes are TRBV7-8 and TRBJ2-3; 10 positions agree with TRBD2. CDR1 is SGHVS and CDR2 is FQNEAQ in the germline V gene. With V trimmed by 4 bases and J by 3 bases, 7 bases remained unmatched. The length of the CDR3 is 16 residues. CDR3 sequence reads: CASSSFVAGGTDTQYF. The CDR3 bases are TGTGCCAGCAGCTCATTCGTAGCGGGGGGAACAGATACGCAGTATTTT.

Only a few counts were recorded for this clonotype. CDR3 bases: TGCGCCAGCAGCCAAGATGTTTGGACTCTTTTTGAGCAGTTCTTC. Encoded protein: CASSQDVWTLFEQFF. V gene TRBV4-1 combines with J gene TRBJ2-1; D might be TRBD2 (5 bases). The ends were cut back, 0 bases at V and 9 bases at J, with 15 bases in the middle. This CDR3 has 15 amino acids. Germline V gene sequence: CDR1 MGHRA, CDR2 YSYEKL.

The chain links TRBV3-1 to TRBJ2-5; D possibly matches TRBD1 or TRBD2 (6 bases each). From germline, CDR1 is LGHDT and CDR2 YNNKEL (reference sequence). Trimming pared 0 bases from V and 5 bases from J, leaving 19 bases between. The length of the CDR3 is 17 residues. The CDR3 here is CASSQDIPERGDETQYF. The CDR3 nucleotides are TGTGCCAGCAGCCAAGATATCCCCGAGAGGGGGGACGAGACCCAGTACTTC.

The J gene is TRBJ2-3, the V gene TRBV12-3 or TRBV12-4, with 15 positions matching TRBD2. The trim removed 6 bases at V and 4 bases at J, leaving 8 bases unmatched. The CDR3 consists of 17 residues. The CDR3 bases are TGTGCCAGCAGCCAGGGACTAGCGGGGGGAGGGGCAGATACGCAGTATTTT. Protein product: CASSQGLAGGGADTQYF.

In nucleotides, the CDR3 is TGTGCCAGCAGTTTTACGAGTCCTAACTACGAGCAGTACTTC. Residues: CASSFTSPNYEQYF. The chain carries TRBV28 and TRBJ2-7, with unresolved D. The CDR3 is 14 amino acids. The V end was cut by 3 bases, the J end by 3 bases, with 12 bases between. Per germline, CDR1 MDHEN and CDR2 SYDVKM.

This clonotype showed up just a few times. This sequence joins TRBV27 and TRBJ1-1; D remains unclear. The CDR3 has 13 amino acids. V gave up 4 bases and J gave up 0 bases, with 6 bases separating them. Looked up from germline, CDR1 is MNHEY and CDR2 is SMNVEV (reference sequence). The DNA of the CDR3 is TGTGCCAGCAGTTCGTACATGAACACTGAAGCTTTCTTT. The encoded protein is CASSSYMNTEAFF.

The chain joins TRBV10-3 to TRBJ2-6; possible D gene TRBD1, 6 bases. Between the trimmed V and J ends, which lost 10 bases and 0 bases, there was a span of 19 bases. The CDR3 covers 17 residues. The V gene's germline CDR1 is ENHRY and CDR2 SYGVKD. CDR3 region: CATYGRQVPSGANVLTF. In DNA, the CDR3 is TGTGCCACCTATGGACGACAGGTCCCCTCTGGGGCCAACGTCCTGACTTTC.

This clonotype appeared many times. This chain links TRBV25-1 with TRBJ2-7; D is unresolved. The V end was cut by 1 base, the J end by 3 bases, with 10 bases between. The CDR3 is 14 residues long. Germline values: CDR1 MGHDK, CDR2 SYGVNS. For the CDR3, the DNA is TGTGCCAGCAGTGAATCTTCTACAGACTACGAGCAGTACTTC. It yields the protein CASSESSTDYEQYF.

This clonotype came up a few times. The chain links TRBV3-1 to TRBJ2-2, with D possibly being TRBD1 (5 bases). The V and J ends lost 4 bases and 0 bases respectively, with 12 bases between them. Germline CDR1 and CDR2: LGHDT and YNNKEL (reference sequence). CDR3 length: 16 residues. The DNA for the CDR3 is TGTGCCAGCAGCCCTAAGGCAGGGCCGAACACCGGGGAGCTGTTTTTT. Its translation is CASSPKAGPNTGELFF.

This clonotype was recorded once. J is TRBJ1-5 and V is TRBV4-1, with TRBD1 identical over 7 bases. Unmatched junction bases numbered 12, after V lost 4 bases and J lost 9 bases. Germline assignment: CDR1 MGHRA and CDR2 YSYEKL. This CDR3 spans 15 amino acids. The CDR3 sequence: CASSRGQDGPWPQHF. CDR3 nucleotide sequence: TGCGCCAGCAGCCGCGGACAGGACGGGCCTTGGCCCCAGCATTTT.